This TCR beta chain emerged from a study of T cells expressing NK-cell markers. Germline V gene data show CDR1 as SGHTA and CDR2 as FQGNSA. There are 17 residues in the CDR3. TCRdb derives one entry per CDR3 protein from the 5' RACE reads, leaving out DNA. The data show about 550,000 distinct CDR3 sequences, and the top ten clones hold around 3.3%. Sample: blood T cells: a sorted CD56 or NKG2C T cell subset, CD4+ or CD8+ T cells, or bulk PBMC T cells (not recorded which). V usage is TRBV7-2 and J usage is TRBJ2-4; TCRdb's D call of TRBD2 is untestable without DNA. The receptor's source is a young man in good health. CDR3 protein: CASSVAASGRGENIQYF.